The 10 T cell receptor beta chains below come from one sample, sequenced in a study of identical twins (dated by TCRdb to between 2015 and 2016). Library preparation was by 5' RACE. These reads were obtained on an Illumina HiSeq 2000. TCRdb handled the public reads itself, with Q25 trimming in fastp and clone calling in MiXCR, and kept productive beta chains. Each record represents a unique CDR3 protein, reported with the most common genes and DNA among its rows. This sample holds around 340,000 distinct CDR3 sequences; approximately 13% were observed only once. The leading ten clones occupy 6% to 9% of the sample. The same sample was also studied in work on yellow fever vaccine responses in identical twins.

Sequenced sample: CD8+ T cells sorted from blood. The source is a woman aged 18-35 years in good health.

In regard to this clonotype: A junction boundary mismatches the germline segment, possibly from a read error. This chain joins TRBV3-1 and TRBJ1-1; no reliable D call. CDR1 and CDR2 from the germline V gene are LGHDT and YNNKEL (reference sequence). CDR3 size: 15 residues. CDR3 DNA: TGTGCCAGCAGCCAAGATCTGGGGTTGAACACTGAAGCTCTCTTT. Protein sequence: CASSQDLGLNTEALF.

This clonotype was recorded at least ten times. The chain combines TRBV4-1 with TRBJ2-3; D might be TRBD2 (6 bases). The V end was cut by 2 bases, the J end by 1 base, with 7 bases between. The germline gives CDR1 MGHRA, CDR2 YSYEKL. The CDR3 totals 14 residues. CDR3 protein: CASSQWGGTDTQYF. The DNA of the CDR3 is TGCGCCAGCAGCCAATGGGGGGGCACAGATACGCAGTATTTT.

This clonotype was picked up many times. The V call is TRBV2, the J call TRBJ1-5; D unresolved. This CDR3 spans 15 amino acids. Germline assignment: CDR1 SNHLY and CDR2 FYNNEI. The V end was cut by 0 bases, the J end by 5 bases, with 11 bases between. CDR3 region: CASSEALLVDQPQHF. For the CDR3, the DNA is TGTGCCAGCAGTGAAGCGCTTCTGGTGGATCAGCCCCAGCATTTT.

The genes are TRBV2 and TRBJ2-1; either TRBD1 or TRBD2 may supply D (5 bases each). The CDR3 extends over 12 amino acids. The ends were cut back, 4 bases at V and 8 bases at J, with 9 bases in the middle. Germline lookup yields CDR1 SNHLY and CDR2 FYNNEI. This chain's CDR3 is CASSVRDHEQFF. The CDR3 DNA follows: TGTGCCAGCAGTGTCCGGGACCATGAGCAGTTCTTC.

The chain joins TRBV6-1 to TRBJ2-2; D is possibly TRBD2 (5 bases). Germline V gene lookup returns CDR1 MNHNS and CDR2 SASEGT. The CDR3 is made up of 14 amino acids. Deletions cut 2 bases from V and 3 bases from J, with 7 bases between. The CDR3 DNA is TGTGCCAGCAGTGAACGGGGAGACACCGGGGAGCTGTTTTTT. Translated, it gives CASSERGDTGELFF.

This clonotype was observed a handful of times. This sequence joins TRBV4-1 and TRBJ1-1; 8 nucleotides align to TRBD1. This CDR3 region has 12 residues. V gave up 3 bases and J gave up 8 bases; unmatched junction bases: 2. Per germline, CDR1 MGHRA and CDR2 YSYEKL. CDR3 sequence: CASSHRQGEAFF. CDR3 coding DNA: TGCGCCAGCAGCCACCGACAGGGGGAAGCTTTCTTT.

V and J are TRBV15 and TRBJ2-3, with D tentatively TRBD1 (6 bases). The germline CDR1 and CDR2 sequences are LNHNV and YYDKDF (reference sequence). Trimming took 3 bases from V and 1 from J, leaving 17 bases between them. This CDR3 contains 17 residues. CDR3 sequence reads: CATSRLDSSPRTDTQYF. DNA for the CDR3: TGTGCCACCAGCAGGTTGGACAGTTCCCCCCGCACAGATACGCAGTATTTT.

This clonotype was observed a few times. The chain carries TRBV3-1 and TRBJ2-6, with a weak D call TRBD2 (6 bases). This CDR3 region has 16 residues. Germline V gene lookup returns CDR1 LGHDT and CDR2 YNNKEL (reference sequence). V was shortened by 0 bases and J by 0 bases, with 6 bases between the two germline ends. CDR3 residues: CASSQEAGSGANVLTF. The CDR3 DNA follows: TGTGCCAGCAGCCAAGAAGCGGGCTCTGGGGCCAACGTCCTGACTTTC.

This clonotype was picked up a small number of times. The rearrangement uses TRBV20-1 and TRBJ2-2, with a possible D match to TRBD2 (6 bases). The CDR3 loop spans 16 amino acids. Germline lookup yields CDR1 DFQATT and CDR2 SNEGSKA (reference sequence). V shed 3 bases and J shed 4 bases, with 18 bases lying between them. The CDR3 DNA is TGCAGTGCTAGTCCCTCGGGAGACCGACGCACCGGGGAGCTGTTTTTT. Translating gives CSASPSGDRRTGELFF.

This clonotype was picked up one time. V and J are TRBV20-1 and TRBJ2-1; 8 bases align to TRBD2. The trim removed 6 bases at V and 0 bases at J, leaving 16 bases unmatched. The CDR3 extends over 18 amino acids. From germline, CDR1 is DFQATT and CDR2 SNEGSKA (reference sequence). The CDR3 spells CSAPGVAGSVSSYNEQFF. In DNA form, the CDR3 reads TGCAGTGCCCCAGGGGTAGCGGGGAGCGTTAGCTCCTACAATGAGCAGTTCTTC.